This T cell receptor (beta chain) was obtained from a study of vaccination and CD4 T cells after COVID-19. Study at large: Spike peptides, overlapping and drawn from SARS-CoV-2, HCoV-NL63, HCoV-OC43 and HCoV-229E, were used to stimulate cells.

Broader study findings: Detection of a median roughly 84% of reactive clones in convalescent patients was confined to the period after vaccination.

On this clonotype itself: Antigen unknown.

Sequencing of cultured CD4+ T cell DNA used the Oncomine TCR Beta short-read assay. TCRdb re-analysed the PCR reads in MiXCR, keeping a single row per CDR3 protein. The data contain roughly 15,000 distinct CDR3 sequences, roughly three fifths of them singletons. Treatment in this sample: roughly 10-day PBMC culture with coronavirus spike peptide pools or control peptides (ViraFEST assay). ViraFEST grew antigen-specific T cells using peptide pools, then sequenced TCRs. The CDR3 extends over 14 amino acids. V was clipped by 2 bases and J by 7 bases; unmatched bases: 6. Germline V gene data show CDR1 as GTSNPN and CDR2 as SVGIG (reference sequence).

The TCR comes from a human donor who had recovered from COVID-19. The rearrangement uses TRBV30 and TRBJ1-2, with 11 positions matching TRBD1. Sequenced material: CD4+ T cells from blood, cultured in vitro, taken after SARS-CoV-2 vaccination. As DNA, the CDR3 is TGTGCCTGGAGTACGGACAGGGGGCGGATTGGCTACACCTTC. Amino acids: CAWSTDRGRIGYTF.